This entry lists 17 T cell receptor beta chains sequenced from one sample in a study of blood T cell repertoires in COVID-19. Profiling relied on immunoSEQ multiplex PCR, and the TCRdb table lists in-frame clones only, not all of them. The table has 250,000 or so clones, 89% seen once; the top ten hold roughly 5%. Input material: peripheral blood. Every receptor here comes from a woman in her forties who had recovered from COVID-19.

The chain links TRBV10-1 to TRBJ2-3; D gene ambiguous. Germline V gives CDR1 WNHNN, CDR2 SYGVQD (reference sequence). V was shortened by 5 bases and J by 3 bases, with 9 bases between the two germline ends. The CDR3 is 13 residues long. This CDR3 is CASSSQLTDTQYF. CDR3 coding DNA: TGCGCCAGCAGTAGTCAGTTAACAGATACGCAGTATTTT.

This chain joins TRBV5-1 and TRBJ1-1; TRBD1 might be the D (6 bases). The CDR3 covers 14 residues. Germline V gives CDR1 SGHRS, CDR2 YFSETQ. Trimming removed 3 bases from V and 5 bases from J, with 14 bases in between. CDR3 amino acids: CASSSTGGRTEAFF. CDR3 DNA sequence: TGCGCCAGCAGCTCCACGGGGGGCAGGACTGAAGCTTTCTTT.

The chain couples TRBV5-6 to TRBJ1-1, with D unresolved. The germline V and J ends were trimmed by 2 bases and 2 bases, with 10 bases remaining between them. Germline CDR1 SGHDT, CDR2 YYEEEE. The CDR3 is made up of 14 amino acids. CDR3 in amino acids: CASSFMRANTEAFF. CDR3 DNA: TGTGCCAGCAGCTTTATGAGGGCTAACACTGAAGCTTTCTTT.

The V gene is TRBV19, the J gene TRBJ1-3, with D perhaps matching TRBD1 (5 bases). Trimming pared 2 bases from V and 2 bases from J, leaving 13 bases between. The CDR3 extends over 16 amino acids. Germline CDR1 is LNHDA and CDR2 is SQIVND (reference sequence). The CDR3 here is CASSIFRGSAGNTIYF. The CDR3 DNA reads as TGTGCCAGTAGTATATTTCGGGGGAGCGCTGGAAACACCATATATTTT.

CDR3 nucleotide sequence: TGTGCCAGCAGCTTAGGGCAGAACACAGATACGCAGTATTTT. This codes for CASSLGQNTDTQYF. The rearrangement joins TRBV7-3 to TRBJ2-3; D unclear. V was clipped by 2 bases and J by 2 bases, with 8 bases between them. Germline V lookup: CDR1 SGHTA, CDR2 FQGTGA. CDR3 length: 14 residues.

V and J are TRBV19 and TRBJ1-5, with a possible D match to TRBD1 (5 bases). This CDR3 contains 15 residues. Germline V gives CDR1 LNHDA, CDR2 SQIVND (reference sequence). V was pared by 2 bases and J by 5 bases, with 13 bases between. The CDR3: CASSINAGNHQPQHF. CDR3 coding DNA: TGTGCCAGTAGTATAAACGCAGGGAACCATCAGCCCCAGCATTTT.

The chain links TRBV5-5 to TRBJ1-4; 8 bases agree with TRBD1. Germline CDR1 and CDR2: SGHKS and YYEKEE (reference sequence). This CDR3 contains 12 residues. V trimming: 4 bases; J trimming: 10 bases; junction bases outside the gene matches: 3. The CDR3 region is CASSVTGGKLFF. The CDR3 nucleotides are TGTGCCAGCAGCGTCACAGGGGGAAAACTGTTTTTT.

In this sample, this clone turned up once. The rearrangement joins TRBV6-6 to TRBJ1-1; 8 bases line up with TRBD1. The CDR3 consists of 14 residues. CDR1 and CDR2 (germline): MNHNY, SVGAGI (reference sequence). The junction had 3 bases not matched to a gene; V was cut back by 6 bases and J by 0 bases. In DNA, the CDR3 is TGTGCCAGCAGAGAGGACAGGGTGAACACTGAAGCTTTCTTT. The encoded protein is CASREDRVNTEAFF.

J is TRBJ2-5 and V is TRBV10-2, with 10 bases matching TRBD2. Per the germline V gene, CDR1 is WSHSY and CDR2 is SAAADI. This CDR3 is 13 amino acids long. The V gene end was trimmed by 6 bases and the J gene end by 3 bases; junction bases not matched to a gene: 1. The DNA for the CDR3 is TGCGCCAGCAGGCTAGCGGGAGAAGAGACCCAGTACTTC. Protein sequence: CASRLAGEETQYF.

This sequence joins TRBV2 and TRBJ1-6, with TRBD1 matching 7 bases. Trimming removed 11 bases from V and 7 bases from J; junction bases left unmatched: 8. Germline V gene data show CDR1 as SNHLY and CDR2 as FYNNEI. The CDR3 loop spans 13 amino acids. The chain's CDR3 is CAGGRDSNSPLHF. Here the CDR3 DNA reads TGTGCCGGTGGACGGGACAGCAATTCACCCCTCCACTTT.

J is TRBJ1-5 and V is TRBV12-5, with 9 positions matching TRBD1. The CDR3 extends over 22 amino acids. Germline assignment: CDR1 LGHNT and CDR2 FRNRAP. V trimming: 0 bases; J trimming: 5 bases; junction bases outside the gene matches: 23. CDR3 region: CASGLVIQSGTGPSLTYQPQHF. Written as DNA, the CDR3 is TGTGCTAGTGGTTTGGTGATACAGTCCGGGACAGGGCCTTCACTCACGTATCAGCCCCAGCATTTT.

This clone was seen once. J is TRBJ2-5 and V is TRBV10-1; 10 bases line up with TRBD2. The ends lost 0 bases at V and 5 bases at J; junction bases unmatched: 3. Per the germline V gene, CDR1 is WNHNN and CDR2 is SYGVQD (reference sequence). This CDR3 comprises 15 residues. CDR3 loop: CASSESVAGGETQYF. In DNA, the CDR3 is TGCGCCAGCAGTGAGTCGGTAGCGGGAGGCGAGACCCAGTACTTC.

The gene calls are TRBV6-2 or TRBV6-3 and TRBJ2-2; D uncertain. Germline CDR1 MNHEY, CDR2 SVGEGT. V was cut by 5 bases and J by 5 bases, with 9 bases left in between. The CDR3 is 13 residues long. The CDR3 DNA sequence: TGTGCCAGCAGTCTATCTAGGACCGGGGAGCTGTTTTTT. Translating gives CASSLSRTGELFF.

This clone has only one observation. The V and J genes are TRBV6-5 and TRBJ2-2; TRBD1 matches 7 bases. The J segment lost 2 bases and the V segment lost 6 bases, leaving 3 bases of the junction unmatched. Germline values: CDR1 MNHEY, CDR2 SVGAGI. The CDR3 is made up of 14 amino acids. The CDR3 nucleotides read TGTGCCAGCAGCGCAGGGGGTAACACCGGGGAGCTGTTTTTT. Translated, it gives CASSAGGNTGELFF.

V is TRBV6-5 and J is TRBJ1-2; 7 nucleotides agree with TRBD1. Trimming took 4 bases from V and 4 from J; bases not matched to a gene: 3. This CDR3 is built from 13 residues. The germline CDR1 and CDR2 sequences are MNHEY and SVGAGI. CDR3 nucleotides: TGTGCCAGCAGTTCACAGGGGACCTATGGCTACACCTTC. As protein: CASSSQGTYGYTF.

The sample holds a few counts of this clone. J is TRBJ1-2 and V is TRBV7-3; D is perhaps TRBD1 (5 bases). V dropped 4 bases and J dropped 5 bases, with 8 bases sitting between them. The CDR3 spans 12 residues. In germline, CDR1 is SGHTA, CDR2 FQGTGA. The CDR3 loop is CASSSGSYGYTF. The DNA for the CDR3 is TGTGCCAGCAGCTCAGGGTCGTATGGCTACACCTTC.

CDR3 loop: CASSAFQANTYEQYV. CDR3 DNA sequence: TGTGCCAGCAGCGCTTTTCAGGCTAATACCTACGAGCAGTACGTC. V gene TRBV9 combines with J gene TRBJ2-7; no firm D call. The V and J ends lost 3 bases and 2 bases respectively, with 15 bases between them. Germline assignment: CDR1 SGDLS and CDR2 YYNGEE. CDR3 length equals 15 residues.